The 32 T cell receptor beta chains below were found in one sample sequenced in a study. TCRdb processed the 5' RACE reads anew with MiXCR; each CDR3 protein has one entry. The sample includes 62,000 or so distinct CDR3 sequences, 25% to 30% seen only once; the top ten take approximately 2.2%. Sequencing was performed on tumor-infiltrating naive CD4+ T cells sorted from the breast tumor. This sample's subset: naive CD4+ T cells, CD4+CD45RA+CD25-. The source of these receptors is a female donor with breast cancer.

This clonotype has a count of ten or more. V usage is TRBV6-1 and J usage is TRBJ2-6, with 8 bases fitting TRBD2. In germline, CDR1 is MNHNS, CDR2 SASEGT. There are 16 residues in the CDR3. V was clipped by 2 bases and J by 0 bases; unmatched bases: 0. The CDR3 DNA follows: TGTGCCAGCAGTGAAAGCGGGAGCTCTGGGGCCAACGTCCTGACTTTC. Translation: CASSESGSSGANVLTF.

The chain is built from TRBV12-3 or TRBV12-4 and TRBJ1-1; 10 bases are a match to TRBD1. The V gene end was trimmed by 7 bases and the J gene end by 5 bases; junction bases not matched to a gene: 7. The CDR3 consists of 14 residues. This CDR3 reads CASTRTGGWTEAFF. CDR3 sequence (DNA): TGTGCCAGCACCCGGACAGGGGGGTGGACTGAAGCTTTCTTT.

This chain joins TRBV18 and TRBJ1-1; 7 nucleotides match TRBD1. CDR1 KGHSH and CDR2 LQKENI come from the germline V gene. After removal of 5 bases from V and 3 bases from J, the junction contained 9 bases not matched to a gene. The CDR3 runs 15 residues. CDR3 region: CASSSTGTEDTEAFF. The CDR3 nucleotides are TGTGCCAGCTCATCAACCGGGACAGAAGACACTGAAGCTTTCTTT.

This chain links TRBV4-2 with TRBJ2-1; D remains ambiguous. The germline V gene encodes CDR1 LGHNA and CDR2 YNFKEQ. Trimming took off 2 bases at V and 8 bases at J, with 10 bases between the two ends. This CDR3 has 13 amino acids. The CDR3 nucleotides are TGTGCCAGCAGCCAATCTCGGATGTATGAGCAGTTCTTC. Protein sequence: CASSQSRMYEQFF.

This clonotype has ten or more counts. The V gene is TRBV4-1, the J gene TRBJ2-7, with D hard to call. CDR3 size: 15 residues. The V gene lost 1 base and the J gene lost 2 bases, with 12 bases spanning the gap. CDR1 is MGHRA and CDR2 is YSYEKL in the germline V gene. The CDR3 coding sequence is TGCGCCAGCAGCCAAGGCCCCGCACTGGCCTACGAGCAGTACTTC. Amino acid sequence: CASSQGPALAYEQYF.

This clonotype was counted at least ten times. The chain is built from TRBV10-1 and TRBJ2-4; 9 bases match TRBD1. From germline, CDR1 is WNHNN and CDR2 SYGVQD (reference sequence). The ends lost 3 bases at V and 8 bases at J; junction bases unmatched: 8. CDR3 length equals 15 residues. DNA for the CDR3: TGCGCCAGCAGTGAAATTGGGACAGGGCGTCACATTCAGTACTTC. It encodes CASSEIGTGRHIQYF.

The chain links TRBV7-3 to TRBJ2-3; D uncertain. V was pared by 4 bases and J by 2 bases, with 7 bases between. Per germline, CDR1 SGHTA and CDR2 FQGTGA. The CDR3 has 13 amino acids. The CDR3 spells CASSSTSTDTQYF. The CDR3 DNA is TGTGCCAGCAGCTCTACGTCCACAGATACGCAGTATTTT.

This clonotype has at least ten counts. The chain carries TRBV6-1 and TRBJ1-5; D call uncertain. The length of the CDR3 is 14 residues. CDR1 is MNHNS, CDR2 SASEGT, per germline. V lost 3 bases, J lost 6 bases, and 12 bases lay in between. In DNA form, the CDR3 reads TGTGCCAGCAGTGAGGTCCTTGAGGGTCAGCCCCAGCATTTT. As protein: CASSEVLEGQPQHF.

This chain links TRBV4-3 with TRBJ2-7; TRBD1 matches at 7 bases. The CDR3 extends over 14 amino acids. The V gene's germline CDR1 is LGHNA and CDR2 YSLEER. V shed 4 bases, J shed 4 bases, and the junction held 7 bases outside the gene matches. The DNA of the CDR3 is TGCGCCAGCAGCCGAGAAGGACAGGCGTACGAGCAGTACTTC. It codes for CASSREGQAYEQYF.

The V gene is TRBV29-1, the J gene TRBJ2-5, with D possibly being TRBD1 or TRBD2 (6 bases each). The CDR3 contains 12 residues. CDR1 and CDR2 (germline): SQVTM, ANQGSEA. The germline V and J ends were trimmed by 7 bases and 5 bases, with 14 bases remaining between them. The CDR3 region has the DNA TGCAGCGGCACCCCGGGGGCTGAGACCCAGTACTTC. It codes for CSGTPGAETQYF.

In its sample, this clonotype was seen a few times. The chain uses TRBV18 and TRBJ2-7; 11 bases fit TRBD1. After removal of 4 bases from V and 3 bases from J, the junction contained 2 bases not matched to a gene. CDR3 length: 14 amino acids. CDR1 is KGHSH, CDR2 LQKENI, per germline. CDR3 residues: CASSRGTGGYEQYF. In nucleotides, the CDR3 is TGTGCCAGCTCACGGGGGACAGGGGGCTACGAGCAGTACTTC.

This rearrangement joins TRBV6-1 to TRBJ1-5, with 9 bases fitting TRBD1. CDR1 and CDR2 from the germline V gene are MNHNS and SASEGT. The CDR3 is made up of 19 amino acids. The J segment lost 1 base and the V segment lost 8 bases, leaving 18 bases of the junction unmatched. The CDR3 here is CASGYEMRTGGLSNQPQHF. The CDR3 nucleotides read TGTGCCAGCGGGTATGAAATGCGCACAGGGGGCTTGAGCAATCAGCCCCAGCATTTT.

The table lists this clonotype with a few counts. This chain connects TRBV29-1 to TRBJ2-3; D unclear. Trimming pared 7 bases from V and 0 bases from J, leaving 8 bases between. The CDR3 sequence is 12 residues long. The germline V gene encodes CDR1 SQVTM and CDR2 ANQGSEA. The CDR3 DNA is TGCAGCGCGAGATATAGCACAGATACGCAGTATTTT. It codes for CSARYSTDTQYF.

In DNA form, the CDR3 reads TGTGCCAGCAGTACTAACACCGGGGAGCTGTTTTTT. The encoded protein is CASSTNTGELFF. The chain uses TRBV6-2 or TRBV6-3 and TRBJ2-2; no reliable D call. The CDR3 extends over 12 amino acids. Germline V gene lookup returns CDR1 MNHEY and CDR2 SVGEGT. Trimming took off 5 bases at V and 2 bases at J, with 3 bases between the two ends.

Only one count was recorded for this clonotype. The V call is TRBV20-1, the J call TRBJ2-2, with 7 bases fitting TRBD1. Looked up from germline, CDR1 is DFQATT and CDR2 is SNEGSKA (reference sequence). Trimming at V came to 5 bases and at J to 2 bases, leaving 8 bases not matched to a gene. This CDR3 region has 15 residues. Here the CDR3 DNA reads TGCAGTGCTCGACCGGGACAGATAAACACCGGGGAGCTGTTTTTT. Amino acids: CSARPGQINTGELFF.

In its sample, this clonotype was seen a few times. The chain is built from TRBV20-1 and TRBJ1-1; D might be TRBD1 (5 bases). In germline, CDR1 is DFQATT, CDR2 SNEGSKA (reference sequence). This CDR3 comprises 13 residues. V dropped 4 bases and J dropped 6 bases, with 15 bases sitting between them. CDR3 protein: CSANNYRTPEAFF. In nucleotides, the CDR3 is TGCAGTGCTAACAATTACAGGACTCCTGAAGCTTTCTTT.

The rearrangement links TRBV6-1 to TRBJ2-3; 8 bases line up with TRBD1. The CDR3 spans 13 residues. The V and J ends lost 5 bases and 5 bases, in that order; junction bases with no gene match: 3. Per germline, CDR1 MNHNS and CDR2 SASEGT. DNA for the CDR3: TGTGCCAGCAGTTCAGGGGGCGGAGATACGCAGTATTTT. It specifies CASSSGGGDTQYF.

Comment on this clonotype: Lacking the conserved final phenylalanine or tryptophan, this CDR3 likely reflects a read error. This chain joins TRBV5-1 and TRBJ2-1, with a tentative D call TRBD1 (6 bases). The CDR3 totals 14 residues. Between the trimmed V and J ends, which lost 3 bases and 10 bases, there was a span of 17 bases. CDR1 and CDR2 from the germline V gene are SGHRS and YFSETQ. The CDR3 loop is CASSSIQGLKEQFI. As DNA, the CDR3 is TGCGCCAGCAGCTCGATACAGGGCTTGAAAGAGCAGTTCATC.

This clonotype was picked up many times. The rearrangement links TRBV20-1 to TRBJ2-1; weak D call: TRBD1 (6 bases). Germline-derived CDR1 and CDR2 are DFQATT and SNEGSKA (reference sequence). CDR3 length: 14 amino acids. The germline V and J ends were trimmed by 0 bases and 4 bases, with 10 bases remaining between them. The CDR3 coding sequence is TGCAGTGCTAGAGAAGCAGGGGAATACAATGAGCAGTTCTTC. It is translated as CSAREAGEYNEQFF.

This clonotype has just a few counts. Mismatch with germline at one junction end may stem from a read error. This chain connects TRBV2 to TRBJ1-3; 7 bases are shared with TRBD1. This CDR3 is built from 15 residues. Germline-derived CDR1 and CDR2 are SNHLY and FYNNEI. The CDR3 region is CAGSKEGASGNTIYF. The CDR3 region has the DNA TGTGCCGGCAGTAAAGAGGGGGCCTCTGGAAACACCATATATTTT.

This chain joins TRBV5-1 and TRBJ2-7, with a weak D call TRBD1 (6 bases). This CDR3 has 14 amino acids. Trimming pared 5 bases from V and 0 bases from J, leaving 12 bases between. Germline CDR1 SGHRS, CDR2 YFSETQ. The CDR3 DNA reads as TGCGCCAGCAGACCGGGACAAAACTCCTACGAGCAGTACTTC. It is translated as CASRPGQNSYEQYF.

The J gene is TRBJ2-7, the V gene TRBV7-6, with a weak D call TRBD1 (6 bases). V dropped 1 base and J dropped 5 bases, with 12 bases sitting between them. The CDR3 consists of 14 residues. Per the germline V gene, CDR1 is SGHVS and CDR2 is FNYEAQ. The CDR3 here is CASSLEGEGNEQYF. DNA of the CDR3: TGTGCCAGCAGCTTAGAGGGGGAAGGGAACGAGCAGTACTTC.

V and J are TRBV2 and TRBJ2-7; D might be TRBD1 or TRBD2, each matching 5 bases. The V and J ends lost 3 bases and 6 bases respectively, with 15 bases between them. The CDR3 sequence is 14 residues long. Germline lookup yields CDR1 SNHLY and CDR2 FYNNEI. The CDR3 nucleotides read TGTGCCAGCAGTGACCGGGACGTCGTACCCGAGCAGTACTTC. This encodes CASSDRDVVPEQYF.

This clonotype was observed a few times. Since a much larger clone is just one base distant, this may be a read error. The rearrangement links TRBV12-3 or TRBV12-4 to TRBJ1-1; D gene ambiguous. The CDR3 has 14 amino acids. Here the CDR3 DNA reads TGTACCAGCAGTTTAGTAGCGGAAGGTACTGAAGCTTTCTTT. Protein product: CTSSLVAEGTEAFF.

V is TRBV12-3 or TRBV12-4 and J is TRBJ1-1, with TRBD1 identical over 7 bases. The junction had 11 bases not matched to a gene; V was cut back by 6 bases and J by 4 bases. CDR3 length: 15 amino acids. The CDR3 sequence is CASSKQGRGTTEAFF. The CDR3 nucleotides read TGTGCCAGCAGCAAACAGGGGAGGGGGACCACTGAAGCTTTCTTT.

J is TRBJ2-7 and V is TRBV5-1; 12 bases are a match to TRBD1. The CDR3 consists of 15 residues. Germline values: CDR1 SGHRS, CDR2 YFSETQ. V trimming: 0 bases; J trimming: 9 bases; junction bases outside the gene matches: 7. The DNA of the CDR3 is TGCGCCAGCAGCTTGGTGGGACAGGGGGCGGAAAGGCAGTACTTC. Residues: CASSLVGQGAERQYF.

The chain joins TRBV7-9 to TRBJ2-2; the D gene is possibly TRBD2 (7 bases). In germline, CDR1 is SEHNR, CDR2 FQNEAQ (reference sequence). The CDR3 has 14 amino acids. Deletions cut 5 bases from V and 5 bases from J, with 12 bases between. In nucleotides, the CDR3 is TGTGCCAGCAGCGCCAGGGGAGGGACCGGGGAGCTGTTTTTT. This encodes CASSARGGTGELFF.

This clonotype turned up a few times. The gene calls are TRBV6-5 and TRBJ1-6, with a tentative D call TRBD1 (6 bases). Germline assignment: CDR1 MNHEY and CDR2 SVGAGI. V lost 6 bases, J lost 7 bases, and 7 bases lay in between. The CDR3 loop spans 12 amino acids. CDR3 bases: TGTGCCAGCAGCCAGGGGAATTCACCCCTCCACTTT. It codes for CASSQGNSPLHF.

This sequence joins TRBV20-1 and TRBJ1-6; TRBD1 might be the D (5 bases). The germline V gene encodes CDR1 DFQATT and CDR2 SNEGSKA (reference sequence). CDR3 size: 13 residues. V was trimmed by 6 bases and J by 8 bases, leaving 14 bases between them. This CDR3 reads CSAGWGVDSPLHF. DNA for the CDR3: TGCAGTGCCGGTTGGGGGGTCGATTCACCCCTCCACTTT.

This clonotype was seen once. V is TRBV14 and J is TRBJ1-4; no reliable D call. Trimming pared 3 bases from V and 4 bases from J, leaving 15 bases between. The germline gives CDR1 SGHDN, CDR2 FVKESK. CDR3 length: 16 amino acids. The CDR3 nucleotides read TGTGCCAGCAGCCATCCATCTGGGCAGATTAATGAAAAACTGTTTTTT. Translated, it gives CASSHPSGQINEKLFF.

The V gene is TRBV25-1, the J gene TRBJ1-2; D is unclear. CDR3 size: 12 residues. Germline lookup yields CDR1 MGHDK and CDR2 SYGVNS. The V end was cut by 3 bases, the J end by 4 bases, with 6 bases between. CDR3: CASSDLGYGYTF. The CDR3 coding sequence is TGTGCCAGCAGTGATTTAGGCTATGGCTACACCTTC.

The gene calls are TRBV20-1 and TRBJ2-3; 11 bases fit TRBD2. Germline V gene sequence: CDR1 DFQATT, CDR2 SNEGSKA (reference sequence). The CDR3 totals 17 residues. V was pared by 3 bases and J by 6 bases, with 14 bases of the junction left unmatched. CDR3: CSASRLRLAGLKDTQYF. The CDR3 DNA reads as TGCAGTGCTAGTCGGTTGAGACTAGCGGGACTAAAGGATACGCAGTATTTT.